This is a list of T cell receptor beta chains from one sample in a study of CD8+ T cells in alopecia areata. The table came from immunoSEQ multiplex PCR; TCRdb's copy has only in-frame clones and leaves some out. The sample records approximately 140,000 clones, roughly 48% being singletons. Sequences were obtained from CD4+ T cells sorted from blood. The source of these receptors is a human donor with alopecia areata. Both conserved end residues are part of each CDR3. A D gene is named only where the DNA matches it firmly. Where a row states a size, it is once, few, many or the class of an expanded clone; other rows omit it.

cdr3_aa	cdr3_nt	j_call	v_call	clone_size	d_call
CASSVLSEQYF	TGTGCCAGCAGCGTCCTCAGCGAGCAGTACTTC	TRBJ2-7	TRBV2	few	NA
CASSADYLGLFF	TGTGCCAGCAGCGCGGACTATCTCGGGTTGTTCTTC	TRBJ2-1	TRBV9	NA	NA
CASSLAAANYEQYF	TGTGCCAGCAGCTTAGCGGCAGCCAACTACGAGCAGTACTTC	TRBJ2-7	TRBV7-2	few	NA
CASSPRIMETQYF	TGTGCCAGCTCACCCCGGATCATGGAGACCCAGTACTTC	TRBJ2-5	TRBV18	NA	NA
CASSQDPTGRGPQHF	TGTGCCAGCAGCCAAGATCCCACAGGGCGAGGGCCCCAGCATTTT	TRBJ1-5	TRBV14	NA	NA
CASTPGDTQYF	TGTGCCAGCACGCCGGGGGATACGCAGTATTTT	TRBJ2-3	TRBV11-2	once	NA
CASSGPGTGLGEQFF	TGTGCCAGCAGTGGCCCCGGGACAGGGCTTGGTGAGCAGTTCTTC	TRBJ2-1	TRBV2	few	TRBD1
CASRLEGSITYGYTF	TGTGCCAGCCGGCTCGAGGGCAGTATAACCTATGGCTACACCTTC	TRBJ1-2	TRBV19	NA	NA
CASSPPRGTDTQYF	TGTGCCAGCTCACCACCGCGGGGGACAGATACGCAGTATTTT	TRBJ2-3	TRBV18	few	TRBD2
CAAGGLGYEQYF	TGTGCCGCTGGGGGCCTGGGGTACGAGCAGTACTTC	TRBJ2-7	TRBV10-3	NA	NA
CASSRGQGYSYEQYF	TGTGCCAGCAGCCGGGGACAGGGATACTCCTACGAGCAGTACTTC	TRBJ2-7	TRBV11-2	NA	TRBD1
CSVTAPYNEQFF	TGCAGCGTTACAGCGCCCTACAATGAGCAGTTCTTC	TRBJ2-1	TRBV29-1	NA	NA
CASSHESSRVLEQYF	TGTGCCAGCAGCCATGAGTCAAGCAGAGTCCTCGAGCAGTACTTC	TRBJ2-7	TRBV7-6	NA	NA
CAISGPQNIQYF	TGTGCCATTTCCGGGCCGCAAAACATTCAGTACTTC	TRBJ2-4	TRBV28	NA	NA
CASSSQGALSGYTF	TGCGCCAGCAGCAGTCAGGGGGCTCTATCCGGCTACACCTTC	TRBJ1-2	TRBV5-1	NA	TRBD1
CASSLSWLGQETQYF	TGTGCCAGCAGTTTATCTTGGTTGGGGCAGGAGACCCAGTACTTC	TRBJ2-5	TRBV27	NA	NA
CASSQVPGEAGGTGELFF	TGCGCCAGCAGCCAAGTTCCTGGGGAAGCGGGAGGGACCGGGGAGCTGTTTTTT	TRBJ2-2	TRBV4-1	NA	TRBD2
CASSSTGGYGYTF	TGTGCCAGCAGCTCTACAGGGGGCTATGGCTACACCTTC	TRBJ1-2	TRBV7-6	NA	TRBD1
CASSPDSNYGYTF	TGTGCCAGCAGCCCCGACAGCAACTATGGCTACACCTTC	TRBJ1-2	TRBV6-5	NA	NA
CASSSPGQIHEQYF	TGTGCCAGCAGTTCCCCGGGACAGATCCACGAGCAGTACTTC	TRBJ2-7	TRBV28	few	TRBD1
CASKWAFLLAKNIQYF	TGCGCCAGCAAATGGGCTTTCCTTCTAGCCAAAAACATTCAGTACTTC	TRBJ2-4	TRBV23-1	NA	NA
CASSLSGNPYEQYF	TGCGCCAGCAGCTTGTCTGGGAACCCCTACGAGCAGTACTTC	TRBJ2-7	TRBV5-1	NA	NA
CSVGLLADRTDTQYF	TGCAGCGTTGGGTTGCTCGCCGACCGGACAGATACGCAGTATTTT	TRBJ2-3	TRBV29-1	NA	NA
CASSKLNQPQHF	TGTGCCAGCAGTAAATTGAATCAGCCCCAGCATTTT	TRBJ1-5	TRBV6-5	NA	NA
CAWSDLGGRTDTQYF	TGTGCCTGGAGTGACCTCGGGGGTCGCACAGATACGCAGTATTTT	TRBJ2-3	TRBV30	NA	NA
CSVREKNIQYF	TGCAGCGTCCGGGAAAAAAACATTCAGTACTTC	TRBJ2-4	TRBV29-1	NA	NA
CASSALDSTGEQYF	TGTGCCAGCAGTGCCCTGGACAGCACTGGCGAGCAGTACTTC	TRBJ2-7	TRBV6-1	once	NA
CSVTTLYEQYF	TGCAGCGTTACCACGCTTTACGAGCAGTACTTC	TRBJ2-7	TRBV29-1	NA	NA
CAWNRGSNTEAFF	TGTGCCTGGAATAGAGGGAGTAACACTGAAGCTTTCTTT	TRBJ1-1	TRBV30	NA	NA
CASKGGGNTDTQYF	TGCGCCAGCAAAGGGGGAGGGAACACAGATACGCAGTATTTT	TRBJ2-3	TRBV4-1	NA	NA
CASSQVGQGRFSDTQYF	TGCGCCAGCAGCCAGGTTGGACAGGGGAGGTTTTCAGATACGCAGTATTTT	TRBJ2-3	TRBV4-1	NA	TRBD1
CASSPTGGEQYF	TGTGCCAGCAGCCCGACCGGGGGCGAGCAGTACTTC	TRBJ2-7	TRBV27	NA	NA
CAWMPRGPYGYTF	TGTGCCTGGATGCCCAGGGGGCCTTATGGCTACACCTTC	TRBJ1-2	TRBV30	NA	TRBD1
CASSFPTTYEQYF	TGTGCCAGCAGCTTTCCGACCACCTACGAGCAGTACTTC	TRBJ2-7	TRBV7-9	NA	NA
CSVESPGGLNNEQFF	TGCAGCGTTGAGTCCCCGGGAGGTCTCAACAATGAGCAGTTCTTC	TRBJ2-1	TRBV29-1	few	TRBD2
CASSPSTGLYGYTF	TGTGCCAGCAGTCCCTCCACGGGACTCTATGGCTACACCTTC	TRBJ1-2	TRBV28	NA	NA
CASSSSTRTYNEQFF	TGCGCCAGCAGCTCGTCGACTAGGACCTACAATGAGCAGTTCTTC	TRBJ2-1	TRBV5-1	few	NA
CASSLEGQGVRKQYF	TGCGCCAGCAGCTTGGAAGGACAGGGTGTTCGCAAGCAGTACTTC	TRBJ2-7	TRBV5-1	NA	TRBD1
CASSYRQATDTQYF	TGTGCCAGCAGCTATCGACAGGCAACAGATACGCAGTATTTT	TRBJ2-3	TRBV7-9	few	NA
CASSQGQGYGYTF	TGTGCCAGCAGTCAGGGACAGGGATATGGCTACACCTTC	TRBJ1-2	TRBV27	NA	TRBD1
CASSYSRWDNEQFF	TGTGCCAGCAGTTACTCGAGGTGGGACAATGAGCAGTTCTTC	TRBJ2-1	TRBV6-5	NA	NA
CSVEDWSASARTDTQYF	TGCAGCGTTGAAGATTGGTCGGCTAGCGCCCGCACAGATACGCAGTATTTT	TRBJ2-3	TRBV29-1	once	NA
CASSFTSYNEQFF	TGCGCCAGCAGCTTCACTAGCTACAATGAGCAGTTCTTC	TRBJ2-1	TRBV5-1	NA	NA
CASSLDRVLDEQYF	TGTGCCAGCAGCTTAGACAGGGTCCTTGACGAGCAGTACTTC	TRBJ2-7	TRBV7-8	NA	NA
CASTLVNEKLFF	TGTGCCAGTACTCTCGTCAATGAAAAACTGTTTTTT	TRBJ1-4	TRBV7-9	few	NA
CSGSGGSGTGELFF	TGCAGCGGCTCTGGGGGCAGCGGGACCGGGGAGCTGTTTTTT	TRBJ2-2	TRBV29-1	few	NA
CATSRAGTSYVEQFF	TGTGCCACCAGCAGAGCAGGGACTAGTTATGTCGAGCAGTTCTTC	TRBJ2-1	TRBV15	NA	TRBD2
CSVAGTSGPDTQYF	TGCAGCGTCGCAGGGACTAGCGGTCCAGATACGCAGTATTTT	TRBJ2-3	TRBV29-1	few	TRBD2
CASRTDSETQYF	TGTGCCAGCCGGACGGATTCGGAGACCCAGTACTTC	TRBJ2-5	TRBV2	NA	NA
CASSSGQGDFF	TGTGCCAGCAGTTCAGGACAGGGCGACTTCTTC	TRBJ2-1	TRBV6-1	few	TRBD1